This T cell receptor beta chain was found in a study of T-cell reconstitution after alpha-beta-depleted transplantation in children. Preparation of the TCRbeta library involved a method that used unique molecular identifiers. TCRdb re-called the PCR reads with MiXCR, one entry per CDR3 protein. The sample contains about 500,000 distinct CDR3 sequences, 30% to 35% of which appear only once. This clonotype was seen more than once but under ten times. CDR3 length equals 15 residues. The V and J ends lost 4 bases and 2 bases respectively, with 18 bases between them. Germline V gives CDR1 SQVTM, CDR2 ANQGSEA.

The V and J genes are TRBV29-1 and TRBJ2-7; tentative D call: TRBD2 (5 bases). The source of this sequence is a human donor who donated a stem cell graft to a child with aplastic anemia. Sequencing used PBMCs from the stem cell graft donor, obtained from the stem cell graft. CDR3 amino acids: CSVGEGDTHAYEQYF. CDR3 nucleotides: TGCAGCGTTGGAGAGGGCGACACACACGCCTACGAGCAGTACTTC.